The rows below give T cell receptor beta chains drawn from one sample of a study of identical twins. TCRdb reprocessed the 5' RACE reads via MiXCR and lists one record per CDR3 protein. This sample has roughly 630,000 distinct CDR3 sequences, with about 7% found just once. These data were also filed under a second study, of yellow fever vaccine responses in identical twins.

The sequencing input was PBMCs. Every receptor here comes from a woman aged 18 to 35 in good health. CDR3s include the opening cysteine and the closing phenylalanine or tryptophan. D genes are given only for firm matches. Not all rows give a size; the values are once, few, many and, for expanded clones, a class.

d_call	clone_size	v_call	j_call	cdr3_aa	cdr3_nt
-	many	TRBV5-1	TRBJ2-2	CASSLAGGPNTGELFF	TGCGCCAGCAGCTTGGCCGGGGGGCCGAACACCGGGGAGCTGTTTTTT
-	-	TRBV6-2/TRBV6-3	TRBJ1-4	CASSYWPREKLFF	TGTGCCAGCAGTTACTGGCCCAGAGAAAAACTGTTTTTT
-	-	TRBV10-2	TRBJ1-5	CASGDNQPQHF	TGCGCCAGCGGGGATAATCAGCCCCAGCATTTT
-	many	TRBV28	TRBJ1-5	CASTPPGVNNQPQHF	TGTGCCAGCACCCCTCCGGGGGTAAATAATCAGCCCCAGCATTTT
TRBD2	few	TRBV6-1	TRBJ2-3	CASRILAGSTDTQYF	TGTGCCAGCAGGATACTAGCGGGGAGCACAGATACGCAGTATTTT
-	-	TRBV11-1	TRBJ2-1	CASSLISTLIIRGMGYNEQFF	TGTGCCAGCAGCTTAATCTCGACGCTTATAATCCGGGGCATGGGGTACAATGAGCAGTTCTTC
TRBD2	-	TRBV15	TRBJ2-4	CATSSATGGKNIQYF	TGTGCCACCAGCAGCGCGACGGGGGGCAAAAACATTCAGTACTTC
-	many	TRBV5-1	TRBJ2-5	CASSLFEGQETQYF	TGCGCCAGCAGCTTATTTGAAGGCCAAGAGACCCAGTACTTC
-	few	TRBV7-7	TRBJ1-1	CASSQQPNTEAFF	TGTGCCAGCAGCCAACAGCCGAACACTGAAGCTTTCTTT
-	many	TRBV12-3/TRBV12-4	TRBJ2-2	CASSLSPGELFF	TGTGCCAGCAGTTTAAGCCCCGGGGAGCTGTTTTTT
-	few	TRBV29-1	TRBJ2-7	CSARRGQYEQYF	TGCAGCGCCCGCCGGGGGCAGTACGAGCAGTACTTC
-	-	TRBV6-5	TRBJ2-5	CASSYSTGRVETQYF	TGTGCCAGCAGTTACTCGACCGGCAGGGTGGAGACCCAGTACTTC
-	many	TRBV9	TRBJ2-3	CASSVGLGSTDTQYF	TGTGCCAGCAGCGTAGGGCTGGGGAGCACAGATACGCAGTATTTT
-	-	TRBV3-1	TRBJ2-1	CASSQDRAPRDEQFF	TGTGCCAGCAGCCAAGATCGGGCCCCTAGGGATGAGCAGTTCTTC
-	few	TRBV5-1	TRBJ2-7	CASSPQGAMGYEQYF	TGCGCCAGCAGCCCCCAGGGAGCCATGGGCTACGAGCAGTACTTC
-	many	TRBV6-1	TRBJ2-2	CASSPTLRADGGELFF	TGTGCCAGCAGCCCAACACTCCGGGCAGACGGCGGGGAGCTGTTTTTT
-	-	TRBV5-1	TRBJ1-2	CASTPGANYGYTF	TGCGCCAGCACCCCCGGGGCAAACTATGGCTACACCTTC
-	few	TRBV24-1	TRBJ2-3	CATSEEIPDTQYF	TGTGCCACCAGTGAAGAAATCCCAGATACGCAGTATTTT
-	-	TRBV28	TRBJ2-1	CASPDWSGVGEQFF	TGTGCCAGCCCTGACTGGTCCGGGGTAGGTGAGCAGTTCTTC
-	few	TRBV12-3/TRBV12-4	TRBJ2-7	CASSLLGSRESYEQYF	TGTGCCAGCAGTTTATTAGGGTCCCGGGAGTCCTACGAGCAGTACTTC
-	many	TRBV6-2/TRBV6-3	TRBJ1-1	CASSPLTGTEAFF	TGTGCCAGCAGCCCCCTCACCGGGACTGAAGCTTTCTTT
-	-	TRBV20-1	TRBJ1-5	CSGEGGSNQPQHF	TGCAGTGGGGAAGGGGGGTCGAATCAGCCCCAGCATTTT
TRBD1	-	TRBV5-4	TRBJ1-1	CASSYETGGFEAFF	TGTGCCAGCAGCTACGAGACAGGGGGGTTTGAAGCTTTCTTT
TRBD1	few	TRBV6-1	TRBJ2-3	CASSGTVVTDTQYF	TGTGCCAGCAGCGGGACAGTAGTCACAGATACGCAGTATTTT
-	-	TRBV4-2	TRBJ2-1	CASSQEFLDVEQFF	TGTGCCAGCAGCCAAGAGTTTCTAGACGTTGAGCAGTTCTTC
-	few	TRBV9	TRBJ2-2	CASSVGDAGELFF	TGTGCCAGCAGCGTAGGGGACGCCGGGGAGCTGTTTTTT
-	many	TRBV6-1	TRBJ1-4	CASSDGGTNEKLFF	TGTGCCAGCAGTGACGGGGGTACCAATGAAAAACTGTTTTTT
-	many	TRBV20-1	TRBJ2-5	CSAGSGVGLETQYF	TGCAGTGCTGGGAGTGGCGTCGGTCTAGAGACCCAGTACTTC
-	-	TRBV12-3/TRBV12-4	TRBJ2-5	CASSHPGGRQETQYF	TGTGCCAGCAGTCACCCCGGGGGCAGACAAGAGACCCAGTACTTC
-	few	TRBV15	TRBJ2-4	CATSRDRGTKNIQYF	TGTGCCACCAGCAGAGATCGGGGAACCAAAAACATTCAGTACTTC
-	few	TRBV12-3/TRBV12-4	TRBJ2-3	CASKPGQATQYF	TGTGCCAGCAAACCTGGTCAGGCTACGCAGTATTTT
TRBD2	many	TRBV2	TRBJ2-2	CASAGIAGGTGELFF	TGTGCCAGTGCGGGGATAGCGGGAGGCACCGGGGAGCTGTTTTTT
TRBD2	-	TRBV7-2	TRBJ2-1	CASSLATSGSKDNEQFF	TGTGCCAGCAGCTTAGCGACTAGCGGGAGTAAGGACAATGAGCAGTTCTTC
TRBD2	few	TRBV3-1	TRBJ2-5	CASSQDRAGGFLETQYF	TGTGCCAGCAGCCAAGACCGAGCGGGGGGCTTTTTAGAGACCCAGTACTTC
-	-	TRBV2	TRBJ2-5	CASRGTYQETQYF	TGTGCCAGCAGGGGGACATACCAAGAGACCCAGTACTTC
TRBD2	many	TRBV5-5	TRBJ2-1	CASSPWTSGRDNEQFF	TGTGCCAGCAGCCCCTGGACTAGCGGGAGGGACAATGAGCAGTTCTTC
-	few	TRBV5-1	TRBJ2-5	CASSLTTAYQETQYF	TGCGCCAGCAGCTTGACCACAGCGTACCAAGAGACCCAGTACTTC
-	many	TRBV20-1	TRBJ2-5	CSSMGTKETQYF	TGCAGTTCTATGGGGACAAAAGAGACCCAGTACTTC
-	many	TRBV7-6	TRBJ2-1	CASSAGQNNEQFF	TGTGCCAGCAGCGCGGGACAGAACAATGAGCAGTTCTTC
-	-	TRBV12-3/TRBV12-4	TRBJ2-2	CASSRDVSRELFF	TGTGCCAGCAGTCGGGACGTCTCGAGGGAGCTGTTTTTT
TRBD2	-	TRBV28	TRBJ2-1	CASRSAGGRGLDEQFF	TGTGCCAGCAGGTCTGCGGGGGGGCGGGGCCTTGATGAGCAGTTCTTC
-	-	TRBV12-3/TRBV12-4	TRBJ1-5	CASSLRPINQPQHF	TGTGCCAGCAGTTTAAGGCCGATAAATCAGCCCCAGCATTTT
-	many	TRBV5-1	TRBJ2-1	CASSLGLSSRKASYNEQFF	TGCGCCAGCAGCTTGGGTCTGTCCTCCAGGAAAGCCTCCTACAATGAGCAGTTCTTC
TRBD2	many	TRBV2	TRBJ2-1	CASSENRRAGEQFF	TGTGCCAGCAGTGAAAATCGTCGAGCGGGAGAGCAGTTCTTC
-	-	TRBV7-9	TRBJ2-1	CASRGVAERSYYNEQFF	TGTGCCAGCAGGGGGGTTGCGGAGAGGTCGTACTACAATGAGCAGTTCTTC
-	many	TRBV5-1	TRBJ2-3	CASSPVSTDTQYF	TGCGCCAGCAGCCCGGTGTCCACAGATACGCAGTATTTT
TRBD1	few	TRBV12-3/TRBV12-4	TRBJ2-4	CASSFGGTGKNIQYF	TGTGCCAGCAGTTTCGGCGGGACAGGGAAAAACATTCAGTACTTC
-	few	TRBV11-2	TRBJ2-1	CASSSRRALEHNEQFF	TGTGCCAGCAGCTCCCGGAGGGCATTAGAACACAATGAGCAGTTCTTC
TRBD2	-	TRBV27	TRBJ2-1	CASSLRTSGAAEQFF	TGTGCCAGCAGTTTAAGGACTAGCGGGGCGGCCGAGCAGTTCTTC